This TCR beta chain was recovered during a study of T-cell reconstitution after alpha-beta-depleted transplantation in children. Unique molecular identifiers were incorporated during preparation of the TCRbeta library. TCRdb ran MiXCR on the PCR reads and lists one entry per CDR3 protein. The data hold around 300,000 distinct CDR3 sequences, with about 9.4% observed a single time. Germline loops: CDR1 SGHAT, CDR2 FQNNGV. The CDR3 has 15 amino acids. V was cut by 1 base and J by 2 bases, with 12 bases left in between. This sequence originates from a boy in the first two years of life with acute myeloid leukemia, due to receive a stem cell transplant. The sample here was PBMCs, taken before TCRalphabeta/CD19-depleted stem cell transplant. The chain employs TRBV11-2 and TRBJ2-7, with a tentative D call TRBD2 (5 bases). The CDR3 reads CASSLVESGTYEQYF. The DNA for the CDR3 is TGTGCCAGCAGCTTAGTGGAAAGCGGAACCTACGAGCAGTACTTC.